One and the same sample provided the 18 T cell receptor beta chains below, sequenced in a study of CD8 T cells in ankylosing spondylitis. Study-level points and caveats: Ankylosing spondylitis blood seemed to carry a telltale TCR beta motif made of about 8 highly homologous variants.

Their cognate antigens are unknown. TCRdb reprocessed the 5' RACE reads with MiXCR, giving one entry per CDR3 protein. In the table there are around 770,000 distinct CDR3 sequences, around 20% of which are singletons. The sample taken for sequencing was blood, either unsorted or a sorted T cell fraction (not recorded which). The receptors shown here come from a male donor with ankylosing spondylitis.

This clonotype came up many times. The junction departs from the called germline gene at one end, perhaps through a read error. The chain recombines TRBV5-1 with TRBJ1-5; D is possibly TRBD1 (6 bases). This CDR3 contains 14 residues. Germline loops: CDR1 SGHRS, CDR2 YFSETQ. The CDR3 sequence: CASSPEGGNQPQHF. The CDR3 region has the DNA TGTGCCAGCAGCCCGGAGGGGGGCAATCAGCCCCAGCATTTT.

This clonotype has just a few counts. The V call is TRBV29-1, the J call TRBJ2-3; 8 positions agree with TRBD2. In germline, CDR1 is SQVTM, CDR2 ANQGSEA. V was pared by 1 base and J by 4 bases, with 7 bases of the junction left unmatched. This CDR3 is 15 amino acids long. CDR3 coding DNA: TGCAGCGTTGAAGTGGAGCGGGAGTGGCCAGATACGCAGTATTTT. Translated: CSVEVEREWPDTQYF.

J is TRBJ2-2 and V is TRBV28; the D call may be TRBD1 or TRBD2 (5 bases each). Germline V gives CDR1 MDHEN, CDR2 SYDVKM. The V gene lost 1 base and the J gene lost 1 base, with 16 bases spanning the gap. This CDR3 is 18 amino acids long. The CDR3 sequence: CASSLSGWGRVNTGELFF. Written as DNA, the CDR3 is TGTGCCAGCAGTTTATCCGGGTGGGGGAGAGTGAACACCGGGGAGCTGTTTTTT.

The CDR3 reads CASSGVYNSPLHF. CDR3 nucleotide sequence: TGTGCCAGCAGCGGGGTTTATAATTCACCCCTCCACTTT. This chain joins TRBV27 and TRBJ1-6; no clear D. The CDR3 loop spans 13 amino acids. Trimming shortened V by 6 bases and J by 4 bases, and 7 bases separated the two germline ends. CDR1 is MNHEY and CDR2 is SMNVEV in the germline V gene (reference sequence).

CDR3 nucleotides: TGTGCCAGCAGTGATCGGTCAGGCGAGTACACCGGGGAGCTGTTTTTT. Encoded protein: CASSDRSGEYTGELFF. The genes are TRBV6-1 and TRBJ2-2; D is uncertain. V lost 3 bases and J lost 3, with 14 bases in between. Germline values: CDR1 MNHNS, CDR2 SASEGT. The CDR3 length is 16 residues.

This clonotype was counted ten times or more. In DNA, the CDR3 is TGTGCCAGCAGCGAGGTCCCTAGCCACCTCTACGAGCAGTACTTC. Protein sequence: CASSEVPSHLYEQYF. The V call is TRBV28, the J call TRBJ2-7, with D possibly TRBD2 on 5 matching bases. This CDR3 is built from 15 residues. The V end was cut by 6 bases, the J end by 3 bases, with 18 bases between. Per germline, CDR1 MDHEN and CDR2 SYDVKM.

This clonotype has a handful of counts. The J gene is TRBJ2-3, the V gene TRBV20-1; D perhaps matches TRBD2 (6 bases). The CDR3 consists of 14 residues. Trimming removed 3 bases from V and 0 bases from J, with 10 bases in between. Germline V gene data show CDR1 as DFQATT and CDR2 as SNEGSKA (reference sequence). The chain's CDR3 is CSARFGGSTDTQYF. The CDR3 DNA sequence: TGCAGTGCTAGGTTCGGGGGTAGCACAGATACGCAGTATTTT.

V and J are TRBV27 and TRBJ2-5; TRBD2 matches 8 bases. The germline V gene encodes CDR1 MNHEY and CDR2 SMNVEV (reference sequence). Trimming cost V 2 bases and J 4 bases; bases outside gene matches: 9. This CDR3 spans 16 amino acids. The CDR3 DNA sequence: TGTGCCAGCAGTTTAGGGTACGGGAGGGCGAGAGAGACCCAGTACTTC. Translation gives CASSLGYGRARETQYF.

CDR3 sequence: CAWSVNEAFF. CDR3 coding DNA: TGTGCCTGGAGTGTTAATGAAGCTTTCTTT. The V and J genes are TRBV30 and TRBJ1-1; D ambiguous. Trimming took off 0 bases at V and 7 bases at J, with 3 bases between the two ends. This CDR3 has 10 residues. Germline V lookup: CDR1 GTSNPN, CDR2 SVGIG (reference sequence).

The chain joins TRBV7-8 to TRBJ2-1; TRBD2 matches at 8 bases. The CDR3 extends over 15 amino acids. The ends lost 5 bases at V and 3 bases at J; junction bases unmatched: 6. Germline loops: CDR1 SGHVS, CDR2 FQNEAQ. CDR3 sequence reads: CASSTTSGLYNEQFF. CDR3 bases: TGTGCCAGCAGCACCACTAGCGGTCTCTACAATGAGCAGTTCTTC.

This clonotype occurred a few times. The V and J genes are TRBV20-1 and TRBJ2-5; 8 bases align to TRBD2. CDR3 size: 15 residues. Trimming at V came to 1 base and at J to 5 bases, leaving 9 bases not matched to a gene. Germline V lookup: CDR1 DFQATT, CDR2 SNEGSKA (reference sequence). The DNA for the CDR3 is TGCAGTGCTAGAGCCAAGCGGGAGCGGCGGGAGACCCAGTACTTC. It codes for CSARAKRERRETQYF.

This clonotype was counted between two and nine times. The rearrangement links TRBV20-1 to TRBJ2-5; TRBD1 might be the D (5 bases). The germline V gene encodes CDR1 DFQATT and CDR2 SNEGSKA (reference sequence). Trimming pared 3 bases from V and 7 bases from J, leaving 15 bases between. The CDR3 consists of 13 residues. CDR3 nucleotide sequence: TGCAGTGCTAGGGTCAGGGCATCGGGGACCCAGTACTTC. It yields the protein CSARVRASGTQYF.

Ten or more counts support this clonotype. This rearrangement joins TRBV7-2 to TRBJ2-3; D gene uncertain. This CDR3 has 11 residues. Germline-derived CDR1 and CDR2 are SGHTA and FQGNSA. With 6 bases removed from V and 6 bases from J, the gap between germline ends came to 7 bases. Written as DNA, the CDR3 is TGTGCCAGCAGTGCCGGGGATACGCAGTATTTT. Its protein is CASSAGDTQYF.

In nucleotides, the CDR3 is TGTGCCAGCAGCCGACCCGGGAGGGATCAGCCCCAGCATTTT. Translation gives CASSRPGRDQPQHF. The chain uses TRBV7-2 and TRBJ1-5; D uncertain. The germline V and J ends were trimmed by 5 bases and 5 bases, with 13 bases remaining between them. Germline V CDR1 and CDR2: SGHTA, FQGNSA. This CDR3 region has 14 residues.

The chain is built from TRBV5-1 and TRBJ2-1; TRBD2 might be the D (6 bases). The CDR3 is 13 residues long. The germline V gene has CDR1 SGHRS and CDR2 YFSETQ. V was shortened by 7 bases and J by 12 bases, with 20 bases between the two germline ends. The CDR3 sequence: CASGSMGGARQFF. The CDR3 nucleotides are TGCGCCAGCGGATCTATGGGGGGAGCCCGGCAGTTCTTC.

The V and J genes are TRBV6-5 and TRBJ1-4; TRBD1 might be the D (5 bases). The V end lost 0 bases, the J end lost 7 bases, and 12 bases lay between the germline ends. Germline CDR1 and CDR2: MNHEY and SVGAGI. This CDR3 has 15 residues. CDR3 loop: CASSYSGQGGEKLFF. CDR3 coding DNA: TGTGCCAGCAGTTACTCCGGCCAGGGTGGTGAAAAACTGTTTTTT.

The rearrangement joins TRBV7-9 to TRBJ2-3; 7 bases map to TRBD1. CDR3 length: 14 residues. Looked up from germline, CDR1 is SEHNR and CDR2 is FQNEAQ (reference sequence). V shed 5 bases, J shed 10 bases, and the junction held 12 bases outside the gene matches. In DNA form, the CDR3 reads TGTGCCAGCAGCCCCTTATCGGGACAGTCGGCGCAGTATTTT. Translation gives CASSPLSGQSAQYF.

This clonotype was counted only a few times. This chain links TRBV7-9 with TRBJ2-1; no reliable D call. There are 13 residues in the CDR3. V was shortened by 3 bases and J by 2 bases, with 5 bases between the two germline ends. The germline V gene has CDR1 SEHNR and CDR2 FQNEAQ (reference sequence). As DNA, the CDR3 is TGTGCCAGCAGCTTTACACCCTACAATGAGCAGTTCTTC. Its translation: CASSFTPYNEQFF.